These 19 T cell receptor beta chains share one sample of origin, sequenced in a study of cytomegalovirus exposure and HLA in healthy donors. The PCR had 60 Vbeta and 13 Jbeta primers. The protocol was immunoSEQ multiplex PCR, while the TCRdb copy is restricted to in-frame clones and leaves out a portion. The sample records more than 130,000 clones, approximately 80% being singletons. Sequenced input: PBMCs. These receptor sequences come from a middle-aged man in good health and CMV-seropositive.

This clone was seen just once. The chain uses TRBV5-1 and TRBJ2-7; tentative D call: TRBD1 (6 bases). Germline V lookup: CDR1 SGHRS, CDR2 YFSETQ. The CDR3 spans 14 residues. Trimming stripped 0 bases from V and 2 bases from J, with 9 bases between. The CDR3 DNA follows: TGCGCCAGCAGCTTGGTACAGGGCACCTACGAGCAGTACTTC. Encoded protein: CASSLVQGTYEQYF.

This clone occurred once. The chain combines TRBV19 with TRBJ1-3; weak D call: TRBD1 (5 bases). The CDR3 has 12 residues. Looked up from germline, CDR1 is LNHDA and CDR2 is SQIVND (reference sequence). Trimming shortened V by 8 bases and J by 1 base, and 6 bases separated the two germline ends. The CDR3 nucleotides read TGTGCCAGTCAGGGATCTGGAAACACCATATATTTT. It specifies CASQGSGNTIYF.

The chain employs TRBV9 and TRBJ2-1, with 10 bases fitting TRBD2. This CDR3 contains 16 residues. V trimming: 0 bases; J trimming: 5 bases; junction bases outside the gene matches: 5. Germline-derived CDR1 and CDR2 are SGDLS and YYNGEE. The CDR3 DNA reads as TGTGCCAGCAGCGTAGCTCGGCTAGCGGGAGACAATGAGCAGTTCTTC. Protein: CASSVARLAGDNEQFF. The variable domain in full, with the rest retrieved from reference TRBV9 and TRBJ2-1, is DSGVTQTPKHLITATGQRVTLRCSPRSGDLSVYWYQQSLDQGLQFLIQYYNGEERAKGNILERFSAQQFPDLHSELNLSSLELGDSALYFCASSVARLAGDNEQFFGPGTRLTVL.

The gene calls are TRBV4-2 and TRBJ2-6, with TRBD1 as a possible D gene (5 bases). CDR3 length: 15 amino acids. Germline CDR1 LGHNA, CDR2 YNFKEQ. V dropped 3 bases and J dropped 2 bases, with 8 bases sitting between them. CDR3 coding DNA: TGTGCCAGCAGCCAGACAGTGACTGGGGCCAACGTCCTGACTTTC. This sequence encodes CASSQTVTGANVLTF.

The rearrangement links TRBV19 to TRBJ2-6, with D maybe TRBD1 (6 bases). Between the trimmed V and J ends, which lost 4 bases and 2 bases, there was a span of 12 bases. This CDR3 is built from 16 residues. Per germline, CDR1 LNHDA and CDR2 SQIVND (reference sequence). CDR3 protein: CASSSPPGAGANVLTF. The DNA for the CDR3 is TGTGCCAGTAGTAGTCCCCCAGGGGCTGGGGCCAACGTCCTGACTTTC.

The chain has TRBV14 and TRBJ1-1, with 9 bases identical to TRBD1. Germline values: CDR1 SGHDN, CDR2 FVKESK. The CDR3 loop spans 14 amino acids. V was pared by 1 base and J by 11 bases, with 8 bases of the junction left unmatched. The CDR3, as DNA: TGTGCCAGCAGCCAAGGTTGGGACAGGGTACTTGCTTTCTTT. This gives the protein CASSQGWDRVLAFF.

The chain employs TRBV7-9 and TRBJ2-1; the match to TRBD2 covers 7 bases. Germline CDR1 is SEHNR and CDR2 is FQNEAQ (reference sequence). The CDR3 runs to 14 residues. Trimming took 5 bases from V and 9 from J; bases not matched to a gene: 10. Here the CDR3 DNA reads TGTGCCAGCAGCCGACGGGGAGGGGAGGGTGAGCAGTTCTTC. This sequence encodes CASSRRGGEGEQFF.

This chain connects TRBV11-3 to TRBJ2-5; no firm D call. CDR3 length: 12 residues. V lost 3 bases to trimming and J lost 5 bases, with 7 bases between them. Germline CDR1 SGHNT, CDR2 YENEEA. CDR3 sequence: CASSFGSETQYF. CDR3 sequence (DNA): TGTGCCAGCAGCTTCGGGTCGGAGACCCAGTACTTC.

The chain recombines TRBV9 with TRBJ1-4, with D perhaps TRBD1 (5 bases). The V gene's germline CDR1 is SGDLS and CDR2 YYNGEE. Trimming cost V 3 bases and J 6 bases, with 12 bases left between them. There are 14 residues in the CDR3. The DNA for the CDR3 is TGTGCCAGCAGCGCCCAGGGAGGGTATGAAAAACTGTTTTTT. This sequence encodes CASSAQGGYEKLFF.

The CDR3 loop is CASTYPLGGGYTF. CDR3 sequence (DNA): TGTGCCAGCACGTACCCGTTGGGAGGCGGCTACACCTTC. The V gene is TRBV21-1, the J gene TRBJ1-2. TRBV21-1 is given as a pseudogene. This CDR3 contains 13 residues.

This clone was observed a handful of times. This CDR3 reads CASSLDWTEDNYGYTF. CDR3 nucleotide sequence: TGTGCCAGCAGCTTGGATTGGACAGAGGATAACTATGGCTACACCTTC. This chain uses TRBV5-5 with TRBJ1-2; weak D call: TRBD1 (6 bases). The V and J ends lost 0 bases and 1 base respectively, with 13 bases between them. Germline CDR1 is SGHKS and CDR2 is YYEKEE (reference sequence). The CDR3 has 16 amino acids.

The table lists this clone with a count of one. The chain employs TRBV30 and TRBJ2-5; unclear D gene. The CDR3 length is 12 residues. V lost 1 base and J lost 4, with 7 bases in between. In germline, CDR1 is GTSNPN, CDR2 SVGIG (reference sequence). This CDR3 reads CAWSEAGETQYF. The CDR3 DNA is TGTGCCTGGAGTGAGGCAGGAGAGACCCAGTACTTC. Using reference TRBV30 and TRBJ2-5 for the parts outside the CDR3, the full variable domain is SQTIHQWPATLVQPVGSPLSLECTVEGTSNPNLYWYRQAAGRGLQLLFYSVGIGQISSEVPQNLSASRPQDRQFILSSKKLLLSDSGFYLCAWSEAGETQYFGPGTRLLVL.

The chain recombines TRBV9 with TRBJ1-2; 7 nucleotides line up with TRBD1. The trim removed 0 bases at V and 7 bases at J, leaving 30 bases unmatched. Per the germline V gene, CDR1 is SGDLS and CDR2 is YYNGEE. The CDR3 contains 22 residues. Here the CDR3 DNA reads TGTGCCAGCAGCGTAGAGATAAGGACAGGTCCTATCACTAAAGCCTTGGCTCCTGGCTACACCTTC. Encoded protein: CASSVEIRTGPITKALAPGYTF.

In DNA, the CDR3 is TGTGCCAGTAGAGTGTCAGGGGGCTGGGCCTATGGCTACACCTTC. Its protein is CASRVSGGWAYGYTF. The chain links TRBV19 to TRBJ1-2; 8 bases match TRBD1. V gave up 6 bases and J gave up 4 bases; unmatched junction bases: 10. Germline-derived CDR1 and CDR2 are LNHDA and SQIVND (reference sequence). The CDR3 has 15 residues.

The rearrangement uses TRBV2 and TRBJ2-7; 7 nucleotides line up with TRBD1. CDR1 is SNHLY and CDR2 is FYNNEI in the germline V gene. The CDR3 has 12 amino acids. V gave up 9 bases and J gave up 3 bases; unmatched junction bases: 5. The CDR3 DNA reads as TGTGCCAGTACGGGACAGAACTACGAGCAGTACTTC. Translated: CASTGQNYEQYF. The full variable domain, in which reference TRBV2 and TRBJ2-7 provide the parts outside the CDR3, is EPEVTQTPSHQVTQMGQEVILRCVPISNHLYFYWYRQILGQKVEFLVSFYNNEISEKSEIFDDQFSVERPDGSNFTLKIRSTKLEDSAMYFCASTGQNYEQYFGPGTRLTVT.

This chain connects TRBV7-2 to TRBJ2-2, with no clear D. The CDR3 is 14 residues long. The V end lost 5 bases, the J end lost 1 base, and 8 bases lay between the germline ends. Germline lookup yields CDR1 SGHTA and CDR2 FQGNSA. CDR3 loop: CASSRLENTGELFF. The CDR3 nucleotides are TGTGCCAGCAGCCGTCTAGAGAACACCGGGGAGCTGTTTTTT. Full variable domain (rest looked up from reference TRBV7-2 and TRBJ2-2): GAGVSQSPSNKVTEKGKDVELRCDPISGHTALYWYRQSLGQGLEFLIYFQGNSAPDKSGLPSDRFSAERTGGSVSTLTIQRTQQEDSAVYLCASSRLENTGELFFGEGSRLTVL.

This clone is medium-sized. The genes are TRBV5-6 and TRBJ1-2; no definite D call. The V gene's germline CDR1 is SGHDT and CDR2 YYEEEE. Trimming shortened V by 4 bases and J by 7 bases, and 8 bases separated the two germline ends. The CDR3 consists of 11 residues. The CDR3 DNA reads as TGTGCCAGCAGCCGAACGGTTGGCTACACCTTC. It encodes CASSRTVGYTF.

Remarks on this clone: The junction does not match germline at one end; this may be a read error. The gene calls are TRBV13 and TRBJ2-1; 11 bases match TRBD2. The germline gives CDR1 PRHDT, CDR2 FYEKMQ (reference sequence). The CDR3 totals 15 residues. The DNA of the CDR3 is TGTGCCAGCAGCCAGGGACTAGCGGCCAACAATGGGCAGTTCTTC. It yields the protein CASSQGLAANNGQFF.

The chain employs TRBV5-1 and TRBJ1-1, with 7 bases fitting TRBD1. The CDR3 is 13 amino acids. Trimming removed 1 base from V and 3 bases from J; junction bases left unmatched: 0. CDR1 is SGHRS, CDR2 YFSETQ, per germline. CDR3 nucleotide sequence: TGCGCCAGCAGCTTGCAGGGGGACACTGAAGCTTTCTTT. Translating gives CASSLQGDTEAFF.